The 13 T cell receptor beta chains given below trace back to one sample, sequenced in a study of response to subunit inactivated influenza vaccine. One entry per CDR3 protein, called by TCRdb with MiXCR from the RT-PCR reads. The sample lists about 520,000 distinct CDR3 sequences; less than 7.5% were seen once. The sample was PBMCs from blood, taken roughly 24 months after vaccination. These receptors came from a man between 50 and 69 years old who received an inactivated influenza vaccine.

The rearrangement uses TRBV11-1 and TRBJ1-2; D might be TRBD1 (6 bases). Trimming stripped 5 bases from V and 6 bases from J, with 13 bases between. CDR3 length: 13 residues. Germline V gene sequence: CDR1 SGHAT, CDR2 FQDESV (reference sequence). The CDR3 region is CASSANRDNGYTF. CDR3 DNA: TGTGCCAGCAGCGCAAACAGGGATAATGGCTACACCTTC.

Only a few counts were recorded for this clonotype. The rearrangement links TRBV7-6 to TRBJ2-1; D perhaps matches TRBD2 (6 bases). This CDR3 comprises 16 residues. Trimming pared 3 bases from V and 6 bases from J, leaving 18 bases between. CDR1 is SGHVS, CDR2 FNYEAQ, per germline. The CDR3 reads CASSFRDSSPLNEQFF. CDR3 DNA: TGTGCCAGCAGCTTCAGGGACTCTTCCCCTCTCAATGAGCAGTTCTTC. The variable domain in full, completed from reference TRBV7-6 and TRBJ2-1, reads GAGVSQSPRYKVTKRGQDVALRCDPISGHVSLYWYRQALGQGPEFLTYFNYEAQQDKSGLPNDRFSAERPEGSISTLTIQRTEQRDSAMYRCASSFRDSSPLNEQFFGPGTRLTVL.

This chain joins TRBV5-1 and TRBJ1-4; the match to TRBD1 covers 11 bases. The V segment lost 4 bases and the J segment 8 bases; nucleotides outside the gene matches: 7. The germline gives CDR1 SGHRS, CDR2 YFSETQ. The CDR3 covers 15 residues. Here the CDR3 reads CASSTRTGGKEKLFF. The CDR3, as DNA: TGCGCCAGCAGCACTAGGACAGGGGGCAAGGAAAAACTGTTTTTT.

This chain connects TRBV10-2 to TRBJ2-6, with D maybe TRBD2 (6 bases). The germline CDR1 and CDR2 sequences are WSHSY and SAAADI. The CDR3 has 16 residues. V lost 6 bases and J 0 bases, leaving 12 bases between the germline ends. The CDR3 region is CASRSGGSSGANVLTF. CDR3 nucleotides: TGCGCCAGCAGAAGTGGAGGGAGCTCTGGGGCCAACGTCCTGACTTTC.

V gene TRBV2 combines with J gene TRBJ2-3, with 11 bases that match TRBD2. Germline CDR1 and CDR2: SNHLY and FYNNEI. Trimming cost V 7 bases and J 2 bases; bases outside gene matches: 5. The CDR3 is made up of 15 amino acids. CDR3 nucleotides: TGTGCCAGCACGGGGACTAGCGGACTCACAGATACGCAGTATTTT. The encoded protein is CASTGTSGLTDTQYF.

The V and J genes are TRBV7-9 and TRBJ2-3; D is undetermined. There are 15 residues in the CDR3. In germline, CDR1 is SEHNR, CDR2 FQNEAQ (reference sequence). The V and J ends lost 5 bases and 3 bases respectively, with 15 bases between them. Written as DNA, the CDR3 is TGTGCCAGCAGCCTAGGTGGAGAGGCGACAGATACGCAGTATTTT. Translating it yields CASSLGGEATDTQYF.

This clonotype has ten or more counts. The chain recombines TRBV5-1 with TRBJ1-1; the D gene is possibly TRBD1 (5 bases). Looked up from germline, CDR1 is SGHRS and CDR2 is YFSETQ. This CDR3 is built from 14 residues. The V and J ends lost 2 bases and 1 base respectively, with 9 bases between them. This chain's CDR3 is CASSFFDRNTEAFF. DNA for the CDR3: TGCGCCAGCAGCTTTTTTGACAGGAACACTGAAGCTTTCTTT.

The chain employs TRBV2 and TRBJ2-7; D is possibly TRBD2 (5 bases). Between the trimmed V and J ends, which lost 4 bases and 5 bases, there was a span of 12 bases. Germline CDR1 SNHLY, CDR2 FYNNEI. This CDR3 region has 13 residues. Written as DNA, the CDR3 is TGTGCCAGCAGTGCGCTGAATAGCGACGAGCAGTACTTC. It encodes CASSALNSDEQYF.

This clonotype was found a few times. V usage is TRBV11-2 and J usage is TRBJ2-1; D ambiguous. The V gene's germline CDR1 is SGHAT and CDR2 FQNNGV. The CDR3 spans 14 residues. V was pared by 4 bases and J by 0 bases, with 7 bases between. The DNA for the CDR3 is TGTGCCAGCAGCTACGTAAGCTCCTACAATGAGCAGTTCTTC. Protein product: CASSYVSSYNEQFF.

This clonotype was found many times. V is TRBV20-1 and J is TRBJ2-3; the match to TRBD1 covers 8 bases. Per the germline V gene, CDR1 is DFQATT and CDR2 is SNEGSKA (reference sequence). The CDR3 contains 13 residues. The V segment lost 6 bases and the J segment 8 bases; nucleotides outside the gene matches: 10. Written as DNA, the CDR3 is TGCAGTGCCGCCAAAGGACAGGGAGGTACGCAGTATTTT. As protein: CSAAKGQGGTQYF.

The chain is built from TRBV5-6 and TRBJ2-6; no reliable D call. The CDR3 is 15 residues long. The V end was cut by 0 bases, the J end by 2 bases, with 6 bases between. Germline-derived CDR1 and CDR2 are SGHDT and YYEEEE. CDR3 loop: CASSLVWAGANVLTF. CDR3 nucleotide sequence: TGTGCCAGCAGCTTGGTATGGGCTGGGGCCAACGTCCTGACTTTC.

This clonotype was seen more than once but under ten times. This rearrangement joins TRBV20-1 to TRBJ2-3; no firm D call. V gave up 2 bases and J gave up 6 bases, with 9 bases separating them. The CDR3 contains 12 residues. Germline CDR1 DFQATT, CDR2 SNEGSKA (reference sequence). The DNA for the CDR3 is TGCAGTGCTAGAAAAGGGTGGGATACGCAGTATTTT. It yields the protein CSARKGWDTQYF.

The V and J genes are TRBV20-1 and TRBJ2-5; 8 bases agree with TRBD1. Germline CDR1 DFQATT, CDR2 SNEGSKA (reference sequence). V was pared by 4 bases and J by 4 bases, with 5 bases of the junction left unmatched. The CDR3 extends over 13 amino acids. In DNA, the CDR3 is TGCAGTGCTACCAGGACAGGGCGAGAGACCCAGTACTTC. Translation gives CSATRTGRETQYF.